These 28 T cell receptor beta chains share one sample of origin, sequenced in a study of blood T cell repertoires in COVID-19. The repertoire was sequenced with immunoSEQ multiplex PCR; TCRdb's copy has only in-frame clones and lacks some. The table has some 290,000 clones, around 85% seen once. The sequenced sample consisted of peripheral blood. These TCRs come from a woman aged 25 to 39 with COVID-19, enrolled during active disease.

The chain couples TRBV2 to TRBJ2-3, with D perhaps matching TRBD2 (6 bases). This CDR3 is built from 16 residues. V was clipped by 7 bases and J by 2 bases, with 19 bases between them. Germline CDR1 SNHLY, CDR2 FYNNEI. CDR3 bases: TGTGCCAGCACCCCTTGGTCTAGCGCGTACACAGATACGCAGTATTTT. As protein: CASTPWSSAYTDTQYF.

This chain connects TRBV27 to TRBJ2-2, with D perhaps TRBD2 (6 bases). The V and J ends lost 7 bases and 1 base respectively, with 13 bases between them. The CDR3 has 15 residues. Per germline, CDR1 MNHEY and CDR2 SMNVEV (reference sequence). CDR3 sequence reads: CASTGLGGNTGELFF. In DNA, the CDR3 is TGTGCCAGCACCGGACTCGGGGGGAACACCGGGGAGCTGTTTTTT.

J is TRBJ2-5 and V is TRBV14, with TRBD2 matching 8 bases. Trimming cost V 3 bases and J 1 base; bases outside gene matches: 7. CDR3 length: 16 amino acids. Germline V gene lookup returns CDR1 SGHDN and CDR2 FVKESK. The CDR3 coding sequence is TGTGCCAGCAGCCAGGCGGAGCGGGGGACCCAAGAGACCCAGTACTTC. It is translated as CASSQAERGTQETQYF.

J is TRBJ1-3 and V is TRBV19, with unresolved D. V was cut by 4 bases and J by 3 bases, with 13 bases left in between. The CDR3 runs to 15 residues. Germline V gene lookup returns CDR1 LNHDA and CDR2 SQIVND (reference sequence). CDR3 nucleotide sequence: TGTGCCAGTAGTAAGGCGGCACTTGTTGGAAACACCATATATTTT. Protein sequence: CASSKAALVGNTIYF.

The chain has TRBV12-5 and TRBJ1-2; D unclear. V dropped 1 base and J dropped 2 bases, with 5 bases sitting between them. Germline-derived CDR1 and CDR2 are LGHNT and FRNRAP. This CDR3 comprises 13 residues. CDR3 bases: TGTGCTAGTGGTTTGGAACAGAACTATGGCTACACCTTC. It specifies CASGLEQNYGYTF. Using reference TRBV12-5 and TRBJ1-2 for the parts outside the CDR3, the full variable domain is DARVTQTPRHKVTEMGQEVTMRCQPILGHNTVFWYRQTMMQGLELLAYFRNRAPLDDSGMPKDRFSAEMPDATLATLKIQPSEPRDSAVYFCASGLEQNYGYTFGSGTRLTVV.

The chain joins TRBV6-2 or TRBV6-3 to TRBJ2-3, with a weak D call TRBD2 (6 bases). The germline V gene has CDR1 MNHEY and CDR2 SVGEGT. CDR3 length: 14 amino acids. V was shortened by 2 bases and J by 2 bases, with 8 bases between the two germline ends. The DNA for the CDR3 is TGTGCCAGCAGTTACGCGGGACCCACAGATACGCAGTATTTT. It yields the protein CASSYAGPTDTQYF.

This chain links TRBV7-6 with TRBJ1-6; 12 bases line up with TRBD1. Germline V CDR1 and CDR2: SGHVS, FNYEAQ. There are 21 residues in the CDR3. Unmatched junction bases numbered 9, after V lost 0 bases and J lost 0 bases. DNA of the CDR3: TGTGCCAGCAGCTTAGCGCGGGGGACAGGGGGCGAAAGCTCCTATAATTCACCCCTCCACTTT. It translates to CASSLARGTGGESSYNSPLHF.

In this sample, this clone turned up a few times. The chain is built from TRBV29-1 and TRBJ2-2, with TRBD1 matching over 9 bases. V lost 4 bases, J lost 1 base, and 4 bases stayed unmatched. The CDR3 is made up of 15 amino acids. CDR1 is SQVTM, CDR2 ANQGSEA, per germline. The CDR3, as DNA: TGCAGCGTTGCCGGGACAGGGTGGAACACCGGGGAGCTGTTTTTT. Its protein is CSVAGTGWNTGELFF.

This clone was detected only once. This chain joins TRBV25-1 and TRBJ2-7, with 7 bases aligning to TRBD1. The J segment lost 4 bases and the V segment lost 8 bases, leaving 20 bases of the junction unmatched. The germline CDR1 and CDR2 sequences are MGHDK and SYGVNS. This CDR3 spans 17 amino acids. CDR3 amino acids: CASQGGFDRAPWYEQYF. In DNA form, the CDR3 reads TGTGCCAGCCAGGGCGGATTCGACAGGGCGCCCTGGTACGAGCAGTACTTC.

The chain links TRBV5-1 to TRBJ2-3; TRBD2 matches 8 bases. The junction had 10 bases not matched to a gene; V was cut back by 0 bases and J by 1 base. Germline V gene data show CDR1 as SGHRS and CDR2 as YFSETQ. This CDR3 has 18 residues. The CDR3 nucleotides read TGCGCCAGCAGCTTGGAGGGCCCCAGACTAGCGCGCACAGATACGCAGTATTTT. Residues: CASSLEGPRLARTDTQYF.

This clone was seen once. The rearrangement uses TRBV21-1 and TRBJ1-1; the table assigns TRBD1, which was not confirmed against the DNA. TRBV21-1 is classified as a pseudogene. The CDR3 is 15 residues long. The CDR3 sequence: CASGASTGTDTEAFF. In nucleotides, the CDR3 is TGTGCCAGCGGGGCCTCGACAGGGACCGACACTGAAGCTTTCTTT.

The chain joins TRBV7-9 to TRBJ1-6; D is possibly TRBD1 (6 bases). Germline V gene data show CDR1 as SEHNR and CDR2 as FQNEAQ (reference sequence). The V end was cut by 1 base, the J end by 10 bases, with 14 bases between. The length of the CDR3 is 15 residues. CDR3 region: CASSLVYRVVSPLHF. In DNA, the CDR3 is TGTGCCAGCAGCTTAGTGTACAGGGTTGTCTCACCCCTCCACTTT. Full variable domain (remainder filled in from reference TRBV7-9 and TRBJ1-6): DTGVSQNPRHKITKRGQNVTFRCDPISEHNRLYWYRQTLGQGPEFLTYFQNEAQLEKSRLLSDRFSAERPKGSFSTLEIQRTEQGDSAMYLCASSLVYRVVSPLHFGNGTRLTVT.

This sequence joins TRBV12-5 and TRBJ2-3; 9 bases map to TRBD1. This CDR3 region has 19 residues. V trimming: 0 bases; J trimming: 3 bases; junction bases outside the gene matches: 13. Germline V gene data show CDR1 as LGHNT and CDR2 as FRNRAP. The CDR3 region has the DNA TGTGCTAGTGGTTTGGTAGGTCTCAACAGGGGGCGGCGAACAGATACGCAGTATTTT. Translation gives CASGLVGLNRGRRTDTQYF.

The J gene is TRBJ1-2, the V gene TRBV7-9, with D maybe TRBD1 (6 bases). The CDR3 sequence is 13 residues long. V was shortened by 3 bases and J by 5 bases, with 10 bases between the two germline ends. The germline CDR1 and CDR2 sequences are SEHNR and FQNEAQ (reference sequence). The CDR3 DNA sequence: TGTGCCAGCAGCTTCACAGGGTTTTATGGCTACACCTTC. This codes for CASSFTGFYGYTF. The variable domain in full, with the rest retrieved from reference TRBV7-9 and TRBJ1-2, is DTGVSQNPRHKITKRGQNVTFRCDPISEHNRLYWYRQTLGQGPEFLTYFQNEAQLEKSRLLSDRFSAERPKGSFSTLEIQRTEQGDSAMYLCASSFTGFYGYTFGSGTRLTVV.

This chain links TRBV7-9 with TRBJ2-5, with D perhaps matching TRBD2 (6 bases). V was pared by 4 bases and J by 5 bases, with 14 bases between. This CDR3 region has 14 residues. CDR1 SEHNR and CDR2 FQNEAQ come from the germline V gene (reference sequence). Here the CDR3 reads CASSSSVGGETQYF. CDR3 DNA: TGTGCCAGCAGCTCCTCCGTGGGGGGTGAGACCCAGTACTTC.

This chain joins TRBV28 and TRBJ2-1; TRBD1 might be the D (6 bases). Germline lookup yields CDR1 MDHEN and CDR2 SYDVKM. The CDR3 is made up of 14 amino acids. V lost 7 bases, J lost 1 base, and 11 bases lay in between. The CDR3 sequence: CASTVRGSYNEQFF. The CDR3 DNA reads as TGTGCCAGCACCGTGAGGGGGTCCTACAATGAGCAGTTCTTC.

This clone came up a few times. The chain joins TRBV11-2 to TRBJ2-3, with D tentatively TRBD2 (6 bases). The V and J ends lost 5 bases and 2 bases respectively, with 17 bases between them. Germline values: CDR1 SGHAT, CDR2 FQNNGV. The CDR3 spans 16 residues. The CDR3 here is CASSEQGTYDTDTQYF. In nucleotides, the CDR3 is TGTGCCAGCAGCGAACAAGGGACTTATGACACAGATACGCAGTATTTT.

The chain recombines TRBV2 with TRBJ2-5; 9 bases agree with TRBD2. The CDR3 is 14 amino acids. J lost 5 bases, V lost 7 bases, and 8 bases had no gene match. The germline V gene encodes CDR1 SNHLY and CDR2 FYNNEI. The CDR3 spells CASTDSGGRETQYF. The CDR3 DNA reads as TGTGCCAGCACGGACAGCGGGGGGCGCGAGACCCAGTACTTC.

The chain has TRBV5-1 and TRBJ2-1; maybe TRBD2 (6 bases). From germline, CDR1 is SGHRS and CDR2 YFSETQ. Between the trimmed V and J ends, which lost 4 bases and 5 bases, there was a span of 16 bases. The CDR3 has 15 amino acids. The CDR3 region is CASSPMFGSDNEQFF. In DNA, the CDR3 is TGCGCCAGCAGCCCGATGTTCGGGAGTGACAATGAGCAGTTCTTC.

The chain recombines TRBV7-8 with TRBJ2-1; TRBD2 might be the D (5 bases). Germline V gene data show CDR1 as SGHVS and CDR2 as FQNEAQ. V lost 1 base, J lost 2 bases, and 9 bases lay in between. The CDR3 sequence is 15 residues long. As DNA, the CDR3 is TGTGCCAGCAGCTTAGGCGTCGGGGCCTACAATGAGCAGTTCTTC. Translated: CASSLGVGAYNEQFF.

This chain uses TRBV6-5 with TRBJ2-7; D is unresolved. Germline V CDR1 and CDR2: MNHEY, SVGAGI. The CDR3 is 15 amino acids. The V gene lost 0 bases and the J gene lost 6 bases, with 15 bases spanning the gap. The CDR3 nucleotides are TGTGCCAGCAGTTACTCGCTACAGAGAGAATCCGAGCAGTACTTC. Residues: CASSYSLQRESEQYF.

The chain links TRBV3-1 (or the pseudogene TRBV3-2) to TRBJ1-1, with 7 bases that match TRBD1. There are 14 residues in the CDR3. V dropped 3 bases and J dropped 1; count of bases not matched to a gene: 2. Germline-derived CDR1 and CDR2 are LGHDT and YNNKEL (reference sequence). The CDR3: CASSQGQKNTEAFF. For the CDR3, the DNA is TGTGCCAGCAGCCAGGGACAGAAGAACACTGAAGCTTTCTTT.

The rearrangement joins TRBV14 to TRBJ2-7; no clear D. The CDR3 spans 12 residues. V was trimmed by 3 bases and J by 12 bases, leaving 15 bases between them. The germline V gene encodes CDR1 SGHDN and CDR2 FVKESK. CDR3 nucleotides: TGTGCCAGCAGCCACACTCATGCGGCGGCGTACTTC. Its translation: CASSHTHAAAYF.

The chain recombines TRBV13 with TRBJ2-5; maybe TRBD1 (5 bases). Trimming stripped 5 bases from V and 5 bases from J, with 15 bases between. Germline assignment: CDR1 PRHDT and CDR2 FYEKMQ (reference sequence). The CDR3 extends over 14 amino acids. The DNA for the CDR3 is TGTGCCAGCAGCCCCAGGGATCTCGAGGAGACCCAGTACTTC. Protein product: CASSPRDLEETQYF.

The J gene is TRBJ1-4, the V gene TRBV18, with TRBD1 matching 8 bases. There are 15 residues in the CDR3. V lost 6 bases and J lost 6; bases outside the gene matches: 9. From germline, CDR1 is KGHSH and CDR2 LQKENI. The CDR3 DNA reads as TGTGCCAGCTCCCCCGGGACAGGCAGAGATGAAAAACTGTTTTTT. It translates to CASSPGTGRDEKLFF.

The V call is TRBV5-1, the J call TRBJ2-1, with D possibly being TRBD2 (6 bases). Germline V gives CDR1 SGHRS, CDR2 YFSETQ. CDR3 length equals 18 residues. Trimming cost V 3 bases and J 8 bases, with 27 bases left between them. The CDR3 nucleotides are TGCGCCAGCAGCTCTAGGGGAGGTTGGGGAGGTGGTAGGTATGAGCAGTTCTTC. This codes for CASSSRGGWGGGRYEQFF.

The chain carries TRBV13 and TRBJ2-3; 8 nucleotides match TRBD1. This CDR3 has 15 amino acids. V shed 1 base and J 4 bases; nucleotides not matched to a gene: 4. In germline, CDR1 is PRHDT, CDR2 FYEKMQ (reference sequence). The DNA of the CDR3 is TGTGCCAGCAGCTTAGACAGGGGGTCCCCAGATACGCAGTATTTT. It encodes CASSLDRGSPDTQYF.

The chain carries TRBV10-3 and TRBJ1-2; perhaps TRBD1 as D (5 bases). The CDR3 is 12 amino acids. With 8 bases removed from V and 3 bases from J, the gap between germline ends came to 10 bases. Germline lookup yields CDR1 ENHRY and CDR2 SYGVKD. CDR3 in amino acids: CAIGGSDYGYTF. In DNA form, the CDR3 reads TGTGCCATCGGGGGGTCGGACTATGGCTACACCTTC.